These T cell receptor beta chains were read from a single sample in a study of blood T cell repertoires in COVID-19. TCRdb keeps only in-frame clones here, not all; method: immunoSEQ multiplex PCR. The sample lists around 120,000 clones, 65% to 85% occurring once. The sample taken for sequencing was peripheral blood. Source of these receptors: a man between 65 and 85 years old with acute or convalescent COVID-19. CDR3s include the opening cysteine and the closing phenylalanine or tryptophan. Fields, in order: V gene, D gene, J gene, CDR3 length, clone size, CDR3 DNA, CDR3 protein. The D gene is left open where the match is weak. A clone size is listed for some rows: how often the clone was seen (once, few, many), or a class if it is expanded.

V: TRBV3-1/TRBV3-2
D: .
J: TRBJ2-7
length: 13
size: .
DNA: TGTGCCAGCAGCCAAGATGTATGGAGGGAGCAGTACTTC
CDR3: CASSQDVWREQYF

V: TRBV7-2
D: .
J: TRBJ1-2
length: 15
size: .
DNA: TGTGCCAGCAGCTTAAGTACAGCGGCTAACTATGGCTACACCTTC
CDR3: CASSLSTAANYGYTF

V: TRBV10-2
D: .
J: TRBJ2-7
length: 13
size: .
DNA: TGCGCCAGCGGACCAGGGAAGAACTACGAGCAGTACTTC
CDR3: CASGPGKNYEQYF

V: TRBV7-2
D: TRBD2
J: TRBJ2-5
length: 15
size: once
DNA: TGTGCCAGCAGCTTAGTGCCTAGCGGGGGCCAGACCCAGTACTTC
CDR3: CASSLVPSGGQTQYF

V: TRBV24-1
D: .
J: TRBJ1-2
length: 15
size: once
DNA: TGTGCCACCAGTGATCCGGGAGTAGGATTCTATGGCTACACCTTC
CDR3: CATSDPGVGFYGYTF

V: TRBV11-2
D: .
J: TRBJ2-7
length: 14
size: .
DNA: TGTGCCAGCAGCGCGGTAGGGAGCTCCTACGAGCAGTACTTC
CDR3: CASSAVGSSYEQYF

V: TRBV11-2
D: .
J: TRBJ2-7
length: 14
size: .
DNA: TGTGCCAGCAGCTTAGGGACTACTACCTACGAGCAGTACTTC
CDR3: CASSLGTTTYEQYF

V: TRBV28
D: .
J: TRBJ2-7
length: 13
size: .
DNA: TGTGCCAGCAAAGGGGGGGGTCTCTACGAGCAGTACTTC
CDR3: CASKGGGLYEQYF

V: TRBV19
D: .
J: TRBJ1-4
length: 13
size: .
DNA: TGTGCCAGTCATTGGTCAGGGGATGAAAAACTGTTTTTT
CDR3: CASHWSGDEKLFF

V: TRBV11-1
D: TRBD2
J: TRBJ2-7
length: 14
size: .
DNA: TGTGCCAGCAGCCCCGGGGGGGCTATAAACGAGCAGTACTTC
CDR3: CASSPGGAINEQYF

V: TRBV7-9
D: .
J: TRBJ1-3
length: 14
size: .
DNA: TGTGCCAGCAGCTTATCTCTTTCTGGAAACACCATATATTTT
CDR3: CASSLSLSGNTIYF

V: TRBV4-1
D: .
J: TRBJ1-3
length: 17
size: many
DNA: TGCGCCAGCAGCCAAATCGACTTAGTGCACTCTGGAAACACCATATATTTT
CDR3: CASSQIDLVHSGNTIYF

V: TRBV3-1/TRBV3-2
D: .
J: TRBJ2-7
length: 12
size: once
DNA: TGTGCCAGCAGCGGACTATCCTACGAGCAGTACTTC
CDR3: CASSGLSYEQYF

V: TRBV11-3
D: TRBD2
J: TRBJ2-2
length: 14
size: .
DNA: TGTGCCAGCAGCTTTAGCGGGGGGGCTGGGGAGCTGTTTTTT
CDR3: CASSFSGGAGELFF

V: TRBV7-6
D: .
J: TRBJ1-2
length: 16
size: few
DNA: TGTGCCAGCAGCTCCCAGGTTGCAGAAGATAACTATGGCTACACCTTC
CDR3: CASSSQVAEDNYGYTF

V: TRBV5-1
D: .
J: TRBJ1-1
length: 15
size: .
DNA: TGCGCCAGCAGCTTGGTGTTAGGACACAACACTGAAGCTTTCTTT
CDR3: CASSLVLGHNTEAFF

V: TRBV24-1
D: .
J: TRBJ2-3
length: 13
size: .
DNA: TGTGCCACCAGTACCCGGGGAGCAGATACGCAGTATTTT
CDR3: CATSTRGADTQYF

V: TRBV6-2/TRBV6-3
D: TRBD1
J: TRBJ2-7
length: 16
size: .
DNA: TGTGCCAGCAGTTACTCATCACGGACAGGATCCTACGAGCAGTACTTC
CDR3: CASSYSSRTGSYEQYF

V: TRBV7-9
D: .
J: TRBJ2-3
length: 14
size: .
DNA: TGTGCCAGCAGCCTAACATCAGGGGCAGATACGCAGTATTTT
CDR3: CASSLTSGADTQYF

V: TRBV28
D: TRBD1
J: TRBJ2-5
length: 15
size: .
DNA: TGTGCCAGCAGTGGGGGGACAGGGGGCTGGGAGACCCAGTACTTC
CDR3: CASSGGTGGWETQYF

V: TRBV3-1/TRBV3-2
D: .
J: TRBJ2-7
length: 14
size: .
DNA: TGTGCCAGCAGCCAAGGAACAGGATCCTACGAGCAGTACTTC
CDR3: CASSQGTGSYEQYF

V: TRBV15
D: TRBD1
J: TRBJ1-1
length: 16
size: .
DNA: TGTGCCACCAGCAGAGTAAGGGGACAGGGTGGAACTGAAGCTTTCTTT
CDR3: CATSRVRGQGGTEAFF

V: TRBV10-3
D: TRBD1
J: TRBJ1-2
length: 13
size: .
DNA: TGTGCCATCAGCGGGACAGGGGATAGTGGCTACACCTTC
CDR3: CAISGTGDSGYTF

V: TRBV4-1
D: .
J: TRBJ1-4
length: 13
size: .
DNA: TGCGCCAGCAGCCCGTTGGAGAGTGAAAAACTGTTTTTT
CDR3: CASSPLESEKLFF

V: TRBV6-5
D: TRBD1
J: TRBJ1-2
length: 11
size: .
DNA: TGTGCCAGCACCCAGGGGGTCGGCTACACCTTC
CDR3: CASTQGVGYTF

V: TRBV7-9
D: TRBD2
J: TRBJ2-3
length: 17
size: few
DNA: TGTGCCAGCAGCCCCACCGAGCGGGGGGGGTCCACAGATACGCAGTATTTT
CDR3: CASSPTERGGSTDTQYF